Presented here are 27 T cell receptor beta chains from one specimen sequenced in a study of blood T cell repertoires in COVID-19 (dated by TCRdb to 2018 to 2020). The method was the immunoSEQ multiplex PCR assay. This is the immuneACCESS table as TCRdb keeps it, with only in-frame sequences that have V and J called. A part of the clones is gone; compared with another copy, unresolved V genes explain less than half, and the rest is unexplained. Present in this sample are roughly 160,000 clones, 70% to 80% of which were seen just once. The ten most abundant clones make up 8.1% of the sample. The specimen sequenced was peripheral blood. The receptors come from a woman between 55 and 75 years old with COVID-19, enrolled during active disease.

This clone was seen just once. The rearrangement links TRBV15 to TRBJ1-4, with 9 nucleotides matching TRBD1. With V trimmed by 6 bases and J by 7 bases, 9 bases remained unmatched. CDR1 and CDR2 (germline): LNHNV, YYDKDF (reference sequence). The CDR3 has 15 amino acids. For the CDR3, the DNA is TGTGCCACCAGTCTGAGGACAGGGGAAAGTGAAAAACTGTTTTTT. It yields the protein CATSLRTGESEKLFF.

The V and J genes are TRBV5-8 and TRBJ2-1; 10 bases are shared with TRBD1. The CDR3 runs 17 residues. J lost 5 bases, V lost 6 bases, and 14 bases had no gene match. Germline assignment: CDR1 SGHTS and CDR2 YDEGEE. This CDR3 is CASNRQGARSWNNEQFF. CDR3 nucleotides: TGTGCCAGCAACAGACAGGGGGCCCGTAGTTGGAACAATGAGCAGTTCTTC. The full variable domain, its missing parts supplied by reference TRBV5-8 and TRBJ2-1, is EAGVTQSPTHLIKTRGQQATLRCSPISGHTSVYWYQQALGLGLQFLLWYDEGEERNRGNFPPRFSGRQFPNYSSELNVNALELEDSALYLCASNRQGARSWNNEQFFGPGTRLTVL.

The chain uses TRBV5-1 and TRBJ1-4; maybe TRBD1 (5 bases). The V gene lost 2 bases and the J gene lost 4 bases, with 12 bases spanning the gap. This CDR3 is built from 15 residues. Germline CDR1 is SGHRS and CDR2 is YFSETQ. In nucleotides, the CDR3 is TGCGCCAGCAGCTTCGGGGGTTCAGTTAATGAAAAACTGTTTTTT. Amino acid sequence: CASSFGGSVNEKLFF.

A single count supports this clone. The sample carries other DNA sequences with the same CDR3. V is TRBV6-6 and J is TRBJ2-7, with 8 nucleotides matching TRBD1. The germline CDR1 and CDR2 sequences are MNHNY and SVGAGI (reference sequence). J was trimmed by 2 bases and V by 0 bases; bases with no gene match: 3. This CDR3 has 15 amino acids. The CDR3 spells CASSYSGQGPYEQYV. CDR3 DNA: TGTGCCAGCAGTTACTCCGGACAGGGCCCCTACGAGCAGTACGTC.

Points on this clone: The same CDR3 is also encoded by other DNA sequences in this sample. The rearrangement joins TRBV5-4 to TRBJ2-3; TRBD2 aligns across 8 bases. The V segment lost 4 bases and the J segment 1 base; nucleotides outside the gene matches: 8. Germline V gives CDR1 SGHNT, CDR2 YYREEE (reference sequence). This CDR3 spans 16 amino acids. The CDR3 here is CASSLGGSGGTDTQYF. The CDR3 DNA reads TGTGCCAGCAGCCTCGGGGGTAGCGGGGGCACAGATACGCAGTATTTT.

The chain combines TRBV12-5 with TRBJ1-1; weak D call: TRBD1 (6 bases). The V and J ends lost 6 bases and 3 bases respectively, with 14 bases between them. Germline values: CDR1 LGHNT, CDR2 FRNRAP. The CDR3 loop spans 14 amino acids. Here the CDR3 reads CASGPGEYDTEAFF. The CDR3 coding sequence is TGTGCTAGTGGCCCAGGGGAGTACGACACTGAAGCTTTCTTT. The variable domain in full, completed from reference TRBV12-5 and TRBJ1-1, reads DARVTQTPRHKVTEMGQEVTMRCQPILGHNTVFWYRQTMMQGLELLAYFRNRAPLDDSGMPKDRFSAEMPDATLATLKIQPSEPRDSAVYFCASGPGEYDTEAFFGQGTRLTVV.

The gene calls are TRBV27 and TRBJ2-5; 9 nucleotides agree with TRBD2. V dropped 2 bases and J dropped 4; count of bases not matched to a gene: 5. Germline CDR1 is MNHEY and CDR2 is SMNVEV (reference sequence). There are 15 residues in the CDR3. The CDR3 nucleotides read TGTGCCAGCAGTTTAATAGCGGGAGTAGGAGAGACCCAGTACTTC. It is translated as CASSLIAGVGETQYF.

The J gene is TRBJ1-1, the V gene TRBV30; D gene unclear. The length of the CDR3 is 14 residues. From germline, CDR1 is GTSNPN and CDR2 SVGIG (reference sequence). The V end lost 2 bases, the J end lost 11 bases, and 21 bases lay between the germline ends. The DNA of the CDR3 is TGTGCCTGGAGTCCTCCTCCGAGAGGGCTTACGGCTTTCTTT. This codes for CAWSPPPRGLTAFF.

The chain is built from TRBV7-8 and TRBJ2-1; D may be TRBD2 (6 bases). V was cut by 3 bases and J by 5 bases, with 17 bases left in between. CDR3 size: 16 residues. The germline CDR1 and CDR2 sequences are SGHVS and FQNEAQ. CDR3 region: CASSLDLAPFNNEQFF. The CDR3 coding sequence is TGTGCCAGCAGCTTGGATCTAGCGCCCTTTAACAATGAGCAGTTCTTC.

This clone appeared once. V is TRBV29-1 and J is TRBJ2-5; 7 bases fit TRBD2. Looked up from germline, CDR1 is SQVTM and CDR2 is ANQGSEA. This CDR3 spans 13 amino acids. J was trimmed by 5 bases and V by 4 bases; bases with no gene match: 7. The CDR3 is CSVGRGGTETQYF. For the CDR3, the DNA is TGCAGCGTTGGTCGCGGGGGTACGGAGACCCAGTACTTC. The variable domain in full, with the rest retrieved from reference TRBV29-1 and TRBJ2-5, is SAVISQKPSRDICQRGTSLTIQCQVDSQVTMMFWYRQQPGQSLTLIATANQGSEATYESGFVIDKFPISRPNLTFSTLTVSNMSPEDSSIYLCSVGRGGTETQYFGPGTRLLVL.

The rearrangement joins TRBV7-3 to TRBJ2-3, with D possibly TRBD2 on 6 matching bases. The V and J ends lost 4 bases and 2 bases respectively, with 16 bases between them. Germline V gene data show CDR1 as SGHTA and CDR2 as FQGTGA. CDR3 length: 16 residues. This CDR3 reads CASSSSPGLHTDTQYF. The CDR3 DNA reads as TGTGCCAGCAGCTCGTCGCCGGGACTTCACACAGATACGCAGTATTTT.

This clone was seen a few times. The chain is built from TRBV5-1 and TRBJ1-1; 10 nucleotides line up with TRBD1. Germline loops: CDR1 SGHRS, CDR2 YFSETQ. Trimming at V came to 4 bases and at J to 4 bases, leaving 10 bases not matched to a gene. This CDR3 is built from 16 residues. The CDR3 spells CASSRKPGQGPTEAFF. The DNA of the CDR3 is TGCGCCAGCAGCCGCAAACCGGGACAGGGGCCCACTGAAGCTTTCTTT.

The V gene is TRBV7-2, the J gene TRBJ2-1; the match to TRBD1 covers 7 bases. J lost 12 bases, V lost 5 bases, and 10 bases had no gene match. From germline, CDR1 is SGHTA and CDR2 FQGNSA. The CDR3 consists of 13 residues. CDR3 amino acids: CASSPTGSGGQFF. The CDR3, as DNA: TGTGCCAGCAGCCCGACAGGGTCAGGTGGGCAGTTCTTC.

V and J are TRBV6-6 and TRBJ1-4; D ambiguous. V was trimmed by 2 bases and J by 8 bases, leaving 3 bases between them. The germline CDR1 and CDR2 sequences are MNHNY and SVGAGI (reference sequence). This CDR3 region has 11 residues. Here the CDR3 reads CASSYGEKLFF. The CDR3 nucleotides are TGTGCCAGCAGTTACGGCGAAAAACTGTTTTTT.

The table lists this clone with a few counts. The chain has TRBV5-1 and TRBJ1-3, with no clear D. The germline CDR1 and CDR2 sequences are SGHRS and YFSETQ. The CDR3 covers 14 residues. The germline V and J ends were trimmed by 4 bases and 7 bases, with 15 bases remaining between them. Here the CDR3 reads CASSPDPNGNTIYF. CDR3 nucleotides: TGCGCCAGCAGCCCCGACCCTAACGGGAACACCATATATTTT. The full variable domain, with the rest looked up from reference TRBV5-1 and TRBJ1-3, is KAGVTQTPRYLIKTRGQQVTLSCSPISGHRSVSWYQQTPGQGLQFLFEYFSETQRNKGNFPGRFSGRQFSNSRSEMNVSTLELGDSALYLCASSPDPNGNTIYFGEGSWLTVV.

This chain joins TRBV29-1 and TRBJ1-5; possibly TRBD1 for D (6 bases). The CDR3 sequence is 15 residues long. V dropped 5 bases and J dropped 3 bases, with 17 bases sitting between them. CDR1 is SQVTM, CDR2 ANQGSEA, per germline. CDR3: CSVRVAGASNQPQHF. Written as DNA, the CDR3 is TGCAGCGTTCGGGTGGCAGGGGCTTCCAATCAGCCCCAGCATTTT.

This chain connects TRBV2 to TRBJ1-2; 8 bases align to TRBD1. Per germline, CDR1 SNHLY and CDR2 FYNNEI. This CDR3 comprises 14 residues. The trim removed 0 bases at V and 5 bases at J, leaving 2 bases unmatched. The CDR3: CASSEARGLYGYTF. Written as DNA, the CDR3 is TGTGCCAGCAGTGAAGCCAGGGGGCTTTATGGCTACACCTTC.

The chain is built from TRBV19 and TRBJ2-7, with D possibly being TRBD1 (6 bases). V gave up 1 base and J gave up 0 bases, with 13 bases separating them. The CDR3 sequence is 16 residues long. Germline V gives CDR1 LNHDA, CDR2 SQIVND (reference sequence). The CDR3 sequence is CASSIVGAPGSYEQYV. The CDR3 DNA is TGTGCCAGTAGTATAGTGGGGGCCCCTGGCTCCTACGAGCAGTACGTC.

The gene calls are TRBV5-1 and TRBJ2-5, with TRBD1 as a possible D gene (6 bases). V was trimmed by 0 bases and J by 5 bases, leaving 11 bases between them. This CDR3 is 14 amino acids long. Germline CDR1 and CDR2: SGHRS and YFSETQ. The CDR3 reads CASSLVAGVETQYF. For the CDR3, the DNA is TGCGCCAGCAGCTTGGTGGCAGGGGTGGAGACCCAGTACTTC.

V usage is TRBV4-2 and J usage is TRBJ1-2, with unresolved D. Germline lookup yields CDR1 LGHNA and CDR2 YNFKEQ. The CDR3 consists of 15 residues. Deletions cut 0 bases from V and 3 bases from J, with 11 bases between. DNA of the CDR3: TGTGCCAGCAGCCAAGATAGCTCACCTGACTATGGCTACACCTTC. This sequence encodes CASSQDSSPDYGYTF.

This clone was found a few times. The chain links TRBV5-4 to TRBJ2-1, with 7 bases that match TRBD1. V lost 4 bases, J lost 5 bases, and 6 bases stayed unmatched. Germline-derived CDR1 and CDR2 are SGHNT and YYREEE (reference sequence). The CDR3 sequence is 14 residues long. This chain's CDR3 is CASSPARGNNEQFF. The CDR3 region has the DNA TGTGCCAGCAGCCCTGCCAGGGGGAACAATGAGCAGTTCTTC. Drawing the rest from reference TRBV5-4 and TRBJ2-1, the complete variable domain is ETGVTQSPTHLIKTRGQQVTLRCSSQSGHNTVSWYQQALGQGPQFIFQYYREEENGRGNFPPRFSGLQFPNYSSELNVNALELDDSALYLCASSPARGNNEQFFGPGTRLTVL.

The gene calls are TRBV25-1 and TRBJ1-6; 9 bases align to TRBD1. The V gene's germline CDR1 is MGHDK and CDR2 SYGVNS. Trimming at V came to 7 bases and at J to 7 bases, leaving 8 bases not matched to a gene. This CDR3 region has 15 residues. The CDR3 DNA reads as TGTGCCAGCACAGCCCGGGACAGGGACAATTCACCCCTCCACTTT. This gives the protein CASTARDRDNSPLHF. Together with reference TRBV25-1 and TRBJ1-6, the CDR3 gives the full variable domain: EADIYQTPRYLVIGTGKKITLECSQTMGHDKMYWYQQDPGMELHLIHYSYGVNSTEKGDLSSESTVSRIRTEHFPLTLESARPSHTSQYLCASTARDRDNSPLHFGNGTRLTVT.

The CDR3 DNA is TGTGCCAGCAGCTTGTCTTGGGGACTAGCGGGGCAATCCTACAATGAGCAGTTCTTC. Its translation: CASSLSWGLAGQSYNEQFF. The J gene is TRBJ2-1, the V gene TRBV5-8, with TRBD2 matching over 13 bases. Germline V lookup: CDR1 SGHTS, CDR2 YDEGEE. J was trimmed by 1 base and V by 1 base; bases with no gene match: 8. The CDR3 has 19 amino acids.

The chain has TRBV5-1 and TRBJ2-5, with 10 bases aligning to TRBD1. CDR1 and CDR2 (germline): SGHRS, YFSETQ. The CDR3 loop spans 13 amino acids. V shed 3 bases, J shed 5 bases, and the junction held 1 base outside the gene matches. CDR3 sequence reads: CASSSGQGETQYF. CDR3 nucleotide sequence: TGCGCCAGCAGCTCGGGACAGGGGGAGACCCAGTACTTC.

In this sample, this clone turned up once. The rearrangement uses TRBV3-1 (or the pseudogene TRBV3-2) and TRBJ1-2; possibly TRBD1 for D (6 bases). CDR1 LGHDT and CDR2 YNNKEL come from the germline V gene (reference sequence). CDR3 length equals 13 residues. V was shortened by 4 bases and J by 3 bases, with 9 bases between the two germline ends. The CDR3 sequence is CASSLGQHYGYTF. The DNA for the CDR3 is TGTGCCAGCAGCCTTGGACAGCACTATGGCTACACCTTC.

This chain uses TRBV28 with TRBJ1-1, with 11 bases matching TRBD1. Trimming at V came to 6 bases and at J to 5 bases, leaving 5 bases not matched to a gene. CDR1 is MDHEN, CDR2 SYDVKM, per germline. CDR3 length: 14 amino acids. The CDR3 DNA reads TGTGCCAGCAGGCCCGGGACAGGGGGGACTGAAGCTTTCTTT. This sequence encodes CASRPGTGGTEAFF.

V gene TRBV28 combines with J gene TRBJ1-1; 7 bases map to TRBD1. V shed 4 bases and J 8 bases; nucleotides not matched to a gene: 7. The CDR3 runs to 13 residues. Germline V gene data show CDR1 as MDHEN and CDR2 as SYDVKM. Written as DNA, the CDR3 is TGTGCCAGCAGTTCGCCGGGACAGAGAGAAGCTTTCTTT. Translation gives CASSSPGQREAFF.